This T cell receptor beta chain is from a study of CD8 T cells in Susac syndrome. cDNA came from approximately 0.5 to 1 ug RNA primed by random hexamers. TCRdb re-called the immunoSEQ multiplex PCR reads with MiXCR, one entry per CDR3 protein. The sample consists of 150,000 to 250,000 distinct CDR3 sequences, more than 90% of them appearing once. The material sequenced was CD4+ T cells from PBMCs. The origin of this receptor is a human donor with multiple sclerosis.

This CDR3 reads CASSQGGTHTYEQYF. Here the CDR3 DNA reads TGTGCCAGCAGCCAAGGCGGGACTCATACCTACGAGCAGTACTTC. The gene calls are TRBV3-1 and TRBJ2-7, with a possible D match to TRBD2 (6 bases). The germline V gene has CDR1 LGHDT and CDR2 YNNKEL (reference sequence). The CDR3 has 15 residues. Trimming took 1 base from V and 2 from J, leaving 12 bases between them.